One sample yielded the 21 T cell receptor beta chains listed below, sequenced in a study of cytomegalovirus exposure and HLA in healthy donors. Produced via immunoSEQ multiplex PCR; TCRdb's table is partial and in-frame only. The repertoire holds 50,000 to 65,000 clones, approximately 89% seen once, with roughly 8.4% in the top ten. Sequences were obtained from PBMCs. All receptors come from a woman between 18 and 29 years old in good health and CMV-seropositive.

CDR3 in amino acids: CASSRLASGTGANVLTF. In DNA, the CDR3 is TGTGCCAGTAGTAGGCTCGCCTCAGGGACTGGGGCCAACGTCCTGACTTTC. This chain connects TRBV19 to TRBJ2-6, with D possibly being TRBD1 (5 bases). Germline CDR1 LNHDA, CDR2 SQIVND (reference sequence). Trimming removed 4 bases from V and 2 bases from J, with 15 bases in between. This CDR3 contains 17 residues.

The chain recombines TRBV4-1 with TRBJ2-2; D is unclear. Germline assignment: CDR1 MGHRA and CDR2 YSYEKL. V lost 0 bases to trimming and J lost 4 bases, with 6 bases between them. The CDR3 runs 14 residues. CDR3 residues: CASSQDRSTGELFF. The CDR3 DNA follows: TGCGCCAGCAGCCAAGATAGGAGCACCGGGGAGCTGTTTTTT.

V is TRBV5-1 and J is TRBJ2-3; D possibly corresponds to TRBD2 (6 bases). Trimming removed 2 bases at V and 1 base at J, with 11 bases between. CDR3 length: 15 amino acids. Germline V gene lookup returns CDR1 SGHRS and CDR2 YFSETQ. CDR3 coding DNA: TGCGCCAGCAGCTTTTCGGGAGTGGGCACAGATACGCAGTATTTT. This encodes CASSFSGVGTDTQYF.

The chain has TRBV18 and TRBJ1-1; TRBD1 aligns across 9 bases. CDR1 is KGHSH and CDR2 is LQKENI in the germline V gene. J was trimmed by 4 bases and V by 3 bases; bases with no gene match: 3. The CDR3 has 14 residues. CDR3 sequence reads: CASSPWDRVTEAFF. CDR3 DNA: TGTGCCAGCTCACCTTGGGACAGGGTCACTGAAGCTTTCTTT.

The chain carries TRBV6-1 and TRBJ1-6; D remains unclear. V was cut by 5 bases and J by 0 bases, with 8 bases left in between. CDR3 length equals 15 residues. Germline-derived CDR1 and CDR2 are MNHNS and SASEGT. The CDR3 DNA sequence: TGTGCCAGCAGTAACAGTCCCTCCTATAATTCACCCCTCCACTTT. Translated: CASSNSPSYNSPLHF.

The CDR3 bases are TGTGCCAGCAGCGTAGAGGGGGACAGTTCCTACAATGAGCAGTTCTTC. Residues: CASSVEGDSSYNEQFF. The chain recombines TRBV9 with TRBJ2-1; 7 bases agree with TRBD1. This CDR3 comprises 16 residues. The germline V gene has CDR1 SGDLS and CDR2 YYNGEE. With 0 bases clipped from V and 1 base from J, the junction kept 4 bases outside the gene matches.

This clone was seen a single time. This chain uses TRBV7-3 with TRBJ1-1; D is unclear. Trimming shortened V by 2 bases and J by 1 base, and 5 bases separated the two germline ends. This CDR3 spans 13 amino acids. Germline values: CDR1 SGHTA, CDR2 FQGTGA. CDR3 bases: TGTGCCAGCAGCTTAGACACGAACACTGAAGCTTTCTTT. This gives the protein CASSLDTNTEAFF.

The V gene is TRBV18, the J gene TRBJ1-5; a weak D match, TRBD1 (5 bases). V was cut by 2 bases and J by 6 bases, with 11 bases left in between. The CDR3 loop spans 14 amino acids. Germline V CDR1 and CDR2: KGHSH, LQKENI. This chain's CDR3 is CASSPTRAGQPQHF. The CDR3, as DNA: TGTGCCAGCTCACCAACCAGGGCCGGTCAGCCCCAGCATTTT.

The chain is built from TRBV11-1 and TRBJ2-7; 7 positions agree with TRBD1. Germline V CDR1 and CDR2: SGHAT, FQDESV (reference sequence). This CDR3 is built from 15 residues. J lost 4 bases, V lost 1 base, and 7 bases had no gene match. The CDR3 DNA is TGTGCCAGCAGCTTAGGGACAGGAGATGCATACGAGCAGTACTTC. As protein: CASSLGTGDAYEQYF.

V and J are TRBV6-5 and TRBJ1-3; D may be TRBD1 (5 bases). Trimming removed 4 bases from V and 2 bases from J, with 15 bases in between. Looked up from germline, CDR1 is MNHEY and CDR2 is SVGAGI. The length of the CDR3 is 16 residues. The CDR3 protein is CASSLGLPMAGNTIYF. CDR3 bases: TGTGCCAGCAGTTTGGGACTCCCAATGGCTGGAAACACCATATATTTT.

The chain carries TRBV2 and TRBJ2-7; unclear D gene. Trimming cost V 1 base and J 0 bases, with 13 bases left between them. This CDR3 spans 16 amino acids. Germline assignment: CDR1 SNHLY and CDR2 FYNNEI. DNA for the CDR3: TGTGCCAGCAGTGAAGGGTCCCCAGGAAACTCCTACGAGCAGTACTTC. Encoded protein: CASSEGSPGNSYEQYF.

The chain has TRBV4-1 and TRBJ1-6; D is uncertain. The CDR3 is 14 residues long. The germline gives CDR1 MGHRA, CDR2 YSYEKL. Trimming removed 5 bases at V and 7 bases at J, with 12 bases between. CDR3 sequence (DNA): TGCGCCAGCAGCTCTCGGACGGGAAATTCACCCCTCCACTTT. It encodes CASSSRTGNSPLHF.

The chain couples TRBV9 to TRBJ2-1; TRBD2 matches at 10 bases. Per the germline V gene, CDR1 is SGDLS and CDR2 is YYNGEE. The CDR3 extends over 15 amino acids. The trim removed 0 bases at V and 4 bases at J, leaving 1 base unmatched. Written as DNA, the CDR3 is TGTGCCAGCAGCGTAGAGACTAGCGGGTACAATGAGCAGTTCTTC. Translated, it gives CASSVETSGYNEQFF. Combining the CDR3 with reference TRBV9 and TRBJ2-1 gives the whole variable domain DSGVTQTPKHLITATGQRVTLRCSPRSGDLSVYWYQQSLDQGLQFLIQYYNGEERAKGNILERFSAQQFPDLHSELNLSSLELGDSALYFCASSVETSGYNEQFFGPGTRLTVL.

In this sample, this clone turned up a few times. The J gene is TRBJ1-6, the V gene TRBV10-3; TRBD1 matches 7 bases. This CDR3 contains 13 residues. Looked up from germline, CDR1 is ENHRY and CDR2 is SYGVKD. V shed 6 bases and J 6 bases; nucleotides not matched to a gene: 2. CDR3 residues: CAIRRDSNSPLHF. CDR3 sequence (DNA): TGTGCCATCAGGCGGGACAGTAATTCACCCCTCCACTTT.

The DNA for the CDR3 is TGTGCCAGCACCCCGGGGGTTTACAATGAGCAGTTCTTC. Protein product: CASTPGVYNEQFF. J is TRBJ2-1 and V is TRBV2, with D perhaps TRBD2 (6 bases). Germline V gene data show CDR1 as SNHLY and CDR2 as FYNNEI. Trimming cost V 7 bases and J 4 bases, with 11 bases left between them. The CDR3 has 13 amino acids.

The V and J genes are TRBV6-1 and TRBJ2-3, with 10 bases aligning to TRBD1. CDR1 and CDR2 (germline): MNHNS, SASEGT. The CDR3 spans 14 residues. With V trimmed by 6 bases and J by 5 bases, 5 bases remained unmatched. The CDR3: CASRIDRGRDTQYF. CDR3 nucleotides: TGTGCCAGCAGAATAGACAGGGGGCGAGATACGCAGTATTTT.

This chain uses TRBV28 with TRBJ1-5; unclear D gene. The CDR3 spans 14 residues. The germline V and J ends were trimmed by 4 bases and 4 bases, with 11 bases remaining between them. CDR1 is MDHEN and CDR2 is SYDVKM in the germline V gene. The CDR3 DNA reads TGTGCCAGCAGTTCCCCCGCGGCGAATCAGCCCCAGCATTTT. Encoded protein: CASSSPAANQPQHF.

The V and J genes are TRBV5-6 and TRBJ1-4, with 8 nucleotides matching TRBD1. The V gene end was trimmed by 3 bases and the J gene end by 10 bases; junction bases not matched to a gene: 11. This CDR3 region has 15 residues. Germline V CDR1 and CDR2: SGHDT, YYEEEE. CDR3 coding DNA: TGTGCCAGCAGCTCGCGGACAGGGTTTCTCGGAAAACTGTTTTTT. Translated, it gives CASSSRTGFLGKLFF.

The chain employs TRBV7-3 and TRBJ2-1; no clear D. The V gene lost 4 bases and the J gene lost 3 bases, with 10 bases spanning the gap. The CDR3 length is 14 residues. CDR1 SGHTA and CDR2 FQGTGA come from the germline V gene. CDR3 nucleotides: TGTGCCAGCAGCTCAAATGGGCTCTACAATGAGCAGTTCTTC. Translated: CASSSNGLYNEQFF.

V gene TRBV5-6 combines with J gene TRBJ1-5; possible D gene TRBD1, 5 bases. Germline CDR1 is SGHDT and CDR2 is YYEEEE. The V end lost 2 bases, the J end lost 2 bases, and 8 bases lay between the germline ends. This CDR3 is built from 14 residues. Here the CDR3 reads CASSFWGGNQPQHF. In DNA, the CDR3 is TGTGCCAGCAGCTTTTGGGGCGGCAATCAGCCCCAGCATTTT.

Written as DNA, the CDR3 is TGTGCCAGCAGCCACGAAAGAGATACCGGCTACACCTTC. Translating gives CASSHERDTGYTF. J is TRBJ1-2 and V is TRBV4-2; D not resolved. CDR1 LGHNA and CDR2 YNFKEQ come from the germline V gene. The CDR3 runs to 13 residues. V lost 3 bases to trimming and J lost 8 bases, with 13 bases between them.